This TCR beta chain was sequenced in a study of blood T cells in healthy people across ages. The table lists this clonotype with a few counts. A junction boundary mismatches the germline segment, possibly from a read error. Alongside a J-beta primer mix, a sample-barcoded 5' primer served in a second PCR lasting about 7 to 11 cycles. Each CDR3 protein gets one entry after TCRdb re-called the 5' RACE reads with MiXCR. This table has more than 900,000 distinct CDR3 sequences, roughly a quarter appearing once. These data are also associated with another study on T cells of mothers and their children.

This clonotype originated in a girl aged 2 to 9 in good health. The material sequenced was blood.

The DNA of the CDR3 is TGTGCCAGCAATTTAGACAATTCACCCCTCCACTTT. Its translation is CASNLDNSPLHF. The V gene is TRBV12-3 or TRBV12-4, the J gene TRBJ1-6; no clear D. This CDR3 has 12 residues.